This TCR beta chain comes out of a study of CXCR3-negative and CXCR3-positive naive CD8 T cells. Regarding the study as a whole: TRB CDR3s of CXCR3-positive naive cells were more hydrophobic than those of CXCR3-negative naive cells.

Turning to this clonotype: The antigen is undetermined.

Germline V gene lookup returns CDR1 SQVTM and CDR2 ANQGSEA. The CDR3 totals 14 residues. The study made its TRB cDNA libraries by 5' RACE, adding UMI labels. TCRdb processed the 5' RACE reads again and assigns one entry to each CDR3 protein, with no DNA. The specimen's table records over 150,000 distinct CDR3 sequences. The J gene is TRBJ1-4, the V gene TRBV29-1; TCRdb designates TRBD1, a call that cannot be tested without DNA. The sequenced sample was naive CXCR3+ CD8+ T cells from blood. As to subset: CD45RO-CCR7+CD27+CD95- naive CD8+ T cells expressing CXCR3 (TNR3+). The TCR originated in a human donor in good health. Some clones in this sample may be carry-over from other donors' samples. The CDR3 sequence: CSVKDTGGREKLFF.